This T cell receptor beta chain is drawn from a study of spatial heterogeneity in lung cancer. At the level of the study: The average count in raw reads for each unique TCR and UMI combination exceeded eight appearances.

Time point given: blood at routine non-recurrence follow-up after resection. Whole RNA from tumor, nontumor lung or frozen PBMC was sequenced unsorted. Carried by each TCR cDNA molecule was a unique molecular identifier. TCRdb redid the calling of the 5' RACE reads with MiXCR, one entry per CDR3 protein. The sample records more than 95,000 distinct CDR3 sequences, 9.5% to 15% being singletons. The receptor's source is a male donor with early-stage non-small cell lung cancer. The sequencing here drew on PBMCs, taken at follow-up.

CDR3 amino acids: CASSLEGAVLKETQYF. The CDR3 coding sequence is TGTGCCAGCAGCTTAGAGGGTGCAGTCTTAAAAGAGACCCAGTACTTC. The chain employs TRBV7-9 and TRBJ2-5; D call uncertain. Germline V gives CDR1 SEHNR, CDR2 FQNEAQ (reference sequence). Trimming took off 1 base at V and 3 bases at J, with 15 bases between the two ends. This CDR3 has 16 amino acids. Full variable domain (rest looked up from reference TRBV7-9 and TRBJ2-5): DTGVSQNPRHKITKRGQNVTFRCDPISEHNRLYWYRQTLGQGPEFLTYFQNEAQLEKSRLLSDRFSAERPKGSFSTLEIQRTEQGDSAMYLCASSLEGAVLKETQYFGPGTRLLVL.